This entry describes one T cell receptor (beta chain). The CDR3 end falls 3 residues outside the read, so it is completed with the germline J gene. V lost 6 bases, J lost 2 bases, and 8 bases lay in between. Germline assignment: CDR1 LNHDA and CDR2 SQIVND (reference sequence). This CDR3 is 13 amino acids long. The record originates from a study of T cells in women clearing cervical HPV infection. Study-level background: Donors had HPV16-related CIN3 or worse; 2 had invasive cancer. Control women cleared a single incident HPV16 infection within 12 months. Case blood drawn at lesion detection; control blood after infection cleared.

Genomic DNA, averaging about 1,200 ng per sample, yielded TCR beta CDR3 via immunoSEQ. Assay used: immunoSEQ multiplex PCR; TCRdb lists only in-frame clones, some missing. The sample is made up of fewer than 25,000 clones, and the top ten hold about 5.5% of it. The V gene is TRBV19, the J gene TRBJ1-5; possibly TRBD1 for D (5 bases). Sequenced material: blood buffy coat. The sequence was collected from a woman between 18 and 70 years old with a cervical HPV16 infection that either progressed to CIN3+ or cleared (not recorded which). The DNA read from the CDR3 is TGTGCCAGTAGCCAAGGGGGCAATCAGCCC. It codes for CASSQGGNQP. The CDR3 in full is CASSQGGNQPQHF. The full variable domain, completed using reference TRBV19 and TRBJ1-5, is DGGITQSPKYLFRKEGQNVTLSCEQNLNHDAMYWYRQDPGQGLRLIYYSQIVNDFQKGDIAEGYSVSREKKESFPLTVTSAQKNPTAFYLCASSQGGNQPQHFGDGTRLSIL.